This TCR beta chain was sequenced in a study of blood T cell repertoires in COVID-19. Study in general: COVID-19 samples, acute and convalescent, were from the United States, Italy and Spain.

This clone was recorded only once. In the study's own analysis: Amplifying reference gene primers gave estimates of nucleated cell counts. Generated by immunoSEQ multiplex PCR, the TCRdb table keeps only in-frame clones and is missing some. The DNA was the basis for D and trimming; V, J and clone size are from that table. The table has about 130,000 clones, 70% to 85% seen once. V was cut by 2 bases and J by 4 bases, with 14 bases left in between. Germline CDR1 SGHTA, CDR2 FQGNSA. This CDR3 is 15 amino acids long. This rearrangement joins TRBV7-2 to TRBJ1-1; weak D call: TRBD1 (5 bases). The source is a woman aged 80 or over with acute or convalescent COVID-19. The sample was peripheral blood. CDR3 bases: TGTGCCAGCAGCTTAAATAGGTTGGGGGGCACTGAAGCTTTCTTT. This gives the protein CASSLNRLGGTEAFF.